The sequence of this T cell receptor (beta chain) was determined in a study of Ad26.COV2.S vaccination and SARS-CoV-2 variants. General study findings and limits: Ad26.COV2.S recipients had broader spike-specific TCRs (P = 0.0014). In vaccinated individuals, spike-specific CD8+ and CD4+ T cell responses reportedly displayed substantial breadth. Analyses of TCR breadth and depth may have underestimated total T cell responses.

Concerning this clone: Its matching antigen is unknown.

Per germline, CDR1 SGHRS and CDR2 YFSETQ. The J segment lost 2 bases and the V segment lost 1 base, leaving 8 bases of the junction unmatched. The CDR3 sequence is 16 residues long. The repertoire was sequenced with immunoSEQ multiplex PCR; TCRdb's copy has only in-frame clones and lacks some. The sample consists of some 350,000 clones, 90% to 95% of them appearing once. J is TRBJ2-5 and V is TRBV5-1; TRBD2 matches 7 bases. The sequence was collected from a human donor who had recovered from COVID-19. This specimen was peripheral blood, taken after recovery from COVID-19. The CDR3 DNA reads TGCGCCAGCAGCTTGCTCCGGCGGGGGAAACAAGAGACCCAGTACTTC. Encoded protein: CASSLLRRGKQETQYF.